Below, 10 T cell receptor beta chains from the same sample are listed, as sequenced in a study of T cells in Graves' hyperthyroidism and ophthalmopathy. Amplified TCR beta CDR3 regions derived from RNA transcripts. HTBI primers were the set used in a first-round RT-PCR of the TCR CDR3. Each CDR3 protein is one row after TCRdb ran MiXCR on the multiplex PCR reads. The sample consists of hundreds of thousands of distinct CDR3 sequences, less than 15% of them appearing once. The material sequenced was blood. The receptors derive from a woman between 18 and 29 years old with Graves' hyperthyroidism.

This clonotype appeared many times. CDR3 sequence (DNA): TGTGCCTGGAGTGTAAATCCCACTGAAGCTTTCTTT. Its translation is CAWSVNPTEAFF. The chain uses TRBV30 and TRBJ1-1; D is uncertain. The germline gives CDR1 GTSNPN, CDR2 SVGIG (reference sequence). V lost 0 bases and J lost 4, with 6 bases in between. This CDR3 comprises 12 residues.

This clonotype was counted between two and nine times. This chain links TRBV7-9 with TRBJ1-5; D unclear. The CDR3 is 17 amino acids. Deletions cut 1 base from V and 1 base from J, with 14 bases between. CDR1 SEHNR and CDR2 FQNEAQ come from the germline V gene (reference sequence). The CDR3 region is CASSLGLGSASNQPQHF. The CDR3 region has the DNA TGTGCCAGCAGCTTAGGTCTGGGATCTGCGAGCAATCAGCCCCAGCATTTT.

The gene calls are TRBV18 and TRBJ2-7; no clear D gene. CDR1 is KGHSH, CDR2 LQKENI, per germline. CDR3 size: 14 residues. V dropped 3 bases and J dropped 4 bases, with 13 bases sitting between them. CDR3 region: CASSPAQTRYEQYF. In DNA form, the CDR3 reads TGTGCCAGCTCACCTGCACAGACCCGGTACGAGCAGTACTTC.

In regard to this clonotype: At one end, the junction sequence differs from germline, possibly due to a read error. V is TRBV24-1 and J is TRBJ1-1; D is unclear. The CDR3 contains 12 residues. Germline lookup yields CDR1 KGHDR and CDR2 SFDVKD. CDR3 DNA: TGTGTCACCAGTGACAAGAACACTGAAGCTTTCTTT. It specifies CVTSDKNTEAFF.

In its sample, this clonotype was seen many times. CDR3 in DNA: TGTGCCAGCAGCTTAGGACAGGGGGTCACCGGGGAGCTGTTTTTT. Translating it yields CASSLGQGVTGELFF. The gene calls are TRBV11-2 and TRBJ2-2; TRBD1 agrees at 9 bases. Trimming took 1 base from V and 4 from J; bases not matched to a gene: 1. In germline, CDR1 is SGHAT, CDR2 FQNNGV. The CDR3 length is 15 residues.

As for this clonotype: A much larger clone is a single base away; this may be a read error. V usage is TRBV7-2 and J usage is TRBJ2-1; 10 positions match TRBD2. CDR1 and CDR2 (germline): SGHTA, FQGNSA. V was pared by 6 bases and J by 10 bases, with 24 bases of the junction left unmatched. The length of the CDR3 is 19 residues. CDR3 region: CASSPQPGLATLSLREQFF. The CDR3 coding sequence is TGTGCCAGCAGTCCACAACCGGGACTAGCGACCTTATCGCTGAGGGAGCAGTTCTTC.

Ten or more counts support this clonotype. The chain recombines TRBV20-1 with TRBJ1-1, with D unresolved. CDR3 length equals 12 residues. V lost 5 bases to trimming and J lost 4 bases, with 11 bases between them. Per germline, CDR1 DFQATT and CDR2 SNEGSKA (reference sequence). CDR3 amino acids: CSAEELGTEAFF. The CDR3 DNA reads as TGCAGTGCTGAGGAGTTGGGCACTGAAGCTTTCTTT.

This clonotype has only a few counts. With a much larger clone just one base away, this may be a read error. The V gene is TRBV20-1, the J gene TRBJ2-7; D is ambiguous. CDR3 length equals 15 residues. From germline, CDR1 is DFQATT and CDR2 SNEGSKA (reference sequence). The CDR3 region has the DNA TGCAATGCCCTAATGACGACACAATTATTCTACGAGCAGTACTTC. Translated: CNALMTTQLFYEQYF.

The chain combines TRBV27 with TRBJ1-1; D possibly corresponds to TRBD1 (5 bases). CDR3 length equals 14 residues. CDR1 is MNHEY, CDR2 SMNVEV, per germline (reference sequence). The V gene lost 2 bases and the J gene lost 1 base, with 8 bases spanning the gap. The CDR3 DNA follows: TGTGCCAGCAGTTTACTAGGGGCGAACACTGAAGCTTTCTTT. Amino acid sequence: CASSLLGANTEAFF.

There are many counts of this clonotype. The junction departs from the called germline gene at one end, perhaps through a read error. The V and J genes are TRBV3-1 and TRBJ1-2; D not resolved. Germline V gives CDR1 LGHDT, CDR2 YNNKEL (reference sequence). The CDR3 totals 12 residues. CDR3 nucleotides: TGTGCCAGCAGCCAAGTGGACCTAAAGATATCCTTC. This codes for CASSQVDLKISF.